The TCR beta chain under discussion was sequenced for a study of OX40 agonist ivuxolimab in advanced cancers. Findings of the study overall: Normalized expansion of T-cell clones was also low for some nonresponders. Partial responders treated at 0.1-3.0 mg/kg exhibited clonal expansion among the lowest measured.

Trimming took 0 bases from V and 0 from J, leaving 7 bases between them. Germline V CDR1 and CDR2: SGHRS, YFSETQ. This CDR3 contains 15 residues. Worth noting for this clone: Its antigen is as yet unknown.

Using immunoSEQ multiplex PCR, the repertoire was profiled, and TCRdb retains in-frame clones only, with some absent. The sample has more than 45,000 clones; around 83% are singletons. The rearrangement links TRBV5-1 to TRBJ2-1, with D possibly being TRBD1 (6 bases). The sequences come from CD4+ or CD8+ T cells sorted from blood, collected in a trial of the OX40 agonist ivuxolimab. The sequence was obtained from an adult with an advanced solid tumor such as melanoma, head and neck, liver or kidney cancer. The CDR3 here is CASSLGGRSYNEQFF. DNA of the CDR3: TGCGCCAGCAGCTTGGGGGGGCGCTCCTACAATGAGCAGTTCTTC.